What follows are 25 T cell receptor beta chains derived from one specimen sequenced in a study of blood T cell repertoires in COVID-19. TCRdb's copy holds only in-frame clones and misses some; the assay was immunoSEQ multiplex PCR. The sample holds roughly 180,000 clones; approximately 85% are singletons and the top ten take 10% to 15%. Sequenced input: PBMCs or T cells enriched from blood (not recorded which). Source of these receptors: a man between 35 and 55 years old who had recovered from COVID-19.

This clone was observed once. This rearrangement joins TRBV6-6 to TRBJ2-5, with a possible D match to TRBD2 (6 bases). V dropped 2 bases and J dropped 4 bases, with 11 bases sitting between them. The CDR3 has 14 amino acids. CDR1 and CDR2 (germline): MNHNY, SVGAGI (reference sequence). CDR3 residues: CASSYGGVIETQYF. The CDR3 nucleotides read TGTGCCAGCAGTTACGGCGGGGTAATAGAGACCCAGTACTTC.

CDR3 nucleotide sequence: TGTGCCAGCAGCCAAGGAAACCGGGACAGAAACTACGAGCAGTACTTC. This translates into CASSQGNRDRNYEQYF. This chain connects TRBV4-2 to TRBJ2-7; 7 bases map to TRBD1. Germline V CDR1 and CDR2: LGHNA, YNFKEQ. The length of the CDR3 is 16 residues. Unmatched junction bases numbered 9, after V lost 1 base and J lost 3 bases.

J is TRBJ1-3 and V is TRBV4-2; D possibly corresponds to TRBD1 (6 bases). CDR3 length equals 16 residues. The V gene lost 3 bases and the J gene lost 0 bases, with 12 bases spanning the gap. Looked up from germline, CDR1 is LGHNA and CDR2 is YNFKEQ. CDR3 bases: TGTGCCAGCAGCCACCCTGGACAGAGCTCTGGAAACACCATATATTTT. Its translation: CASSHPGQSSGNTIYF.

The chain employs TRBV7-3 and TRBJ2-3; tentatively, D is TRBD2 (5 bases). The length of the CDR3 is 14 residues. Germline CDR1 and CDR2: SGHTA and FQGTGA. Trimming took 2 bases from V and 5 from J, leaving 11 bases between them. The CDR3 DNA follows: TGTGCCAGCAGCTTAGGTTTGGGAGTAGATACGCAGTATTTT. It codes for CASSLGLGVDTQYF. Filled out from reference TRBV7-3 and TRBJ2-3, the complete variable domain reads GAGVSQTPSNKVTEKGKYVELRCDPISGHTALYWYRQSLGQGPEFLIYFQGTGAADDSGLPNDRFFAVRPEGSVSTLKIQRTERGDSAVYLCASSLGLGVDTQYFGPGTRLTVL.

The rearrangement links TRBV10-3 to TRBJ2-3; 10 bases match TRBD2. The V gene's germline CDR1 is ENHRY and CDR2 SYGVKD. This CDR3 has 15 residues. V lost 8 bases and J lost 3; bases outside the gene matches: 8. CDR3 amino acids: CAIAAGLAETDTQYF. The CDR3 region has the DNA TGTGCCATCGCCGCCGGACTAGCGGAGACAGATACGCAGTATTTT.

To note about this clone: Other nucleotide sequences in the sample specify the same CDR3. This chain joins TRBV7-9 and TRBJ1-1, with D maybe TRBD1 (5 bases). Germline values: CDR1 SEHNR, CDR2 FQNEAQ (reference sequence). The ends were cut back, 2 bases at V and 4 bases at J, with 8 bases in the middle. This CDR3 comprises 13 residues. Here the CDR3 DNA reads TGTGCCAGCAGCTTATTGGGGGGCACTGAAGCTTTCTTT. It is translated as CASSLLGGTEAFF.

J is TRBJ2-5 and V is TRBV2; maybe TRBD2 (7 bases). CDR3 length equals 13 residues. V lost 3 bases, J lost 6 bases, and 11 bases lay in between. Germline V gives CDR1 SNHLY, CDR2 FYNNEI. This CDR3 is CASSEGGAQTQYF. DNA for the CDR3: TGTGCCAGCAGTGAGGGGGGGGCACAGACCCAGTACTTC.

This clone was counted only a few times. V is TRBV12-3 or TRBV12-4 and J is TRBJ2-5; the match to TRBD2 covers 10 bases. V was pared by 8 bases and J by 2 bases, with 2 bases of the junction left unmatched. The CDR3 is made up of 13 amino acids. In nucleotides, the CDR3 is TGTGCCAGCGCGACTAGCGGGCAAGAGACCCAGTACTTC. Translation: CASATSGQETQYF.

This clone was observed a few times. The V call is TRBV12-3 or TRBV12-4, the J call TRBJ1-6, with D unresolved. The CDR3 is made up of 12 amino acids. V was cut by 4 bases and J by 8 bases, with 6 bases left in between. CDR3 amino acids: CASSYTDSPLHF. The DNA of the CDR3 is TGTGCCAGCAGTTATACGGATTCACCCCTCCACTTT.

This clone occurred many times. The chain recombines TRBV4-2 with TRBJ2-3; D possibly corresponds to TRBD2 (6 bases). Germline V gene sequence: CDR1 LGHNA, CDR2 YNFKEQ. CDR3 length: 15 amino acids. Trimming stripped 5 bases from V and 7 bases from J, with 19 bases between. The chain's CDR3 is CASSADYPKLNTQYF. DNA for the CDR3: TGTGCCAGCAGCGCGGACTATCCGAAATTAAATACGCAGTATTTT.

V and J are TRBV4-1 and TRBJ2-5; D is uncertain. The CDR3 length is 16 residues. The germline V gene has CDR1 MGHRA and CDR2 YSYEKL. Trimming pared 1 base from V and 3 bases from J, leaving 15 bases between. CDR3 DNA sequence: TGCGCCAGCAGCCAAGCTCCGGGTACCCTTAAAGAGACCCAGTACTTC. Protein: CASSQAPGTLKETQYF.

The chain employs TRBV9 and TRBJ1-2, with 11 bases lining up with TRBD1. The CDR3 length is 14 residues. V lost 5 bases to trimming and J lost 4 bases; unmatched junction nucleotides: 4. Germline values: CDR1 SGDLS, CDR2 YYNGEE. In DNA, the CDR3 is TGTGCCAGCAGTCCCGGGACAGGGGGCTATGGCTACACCTTC. Its protein is CASSPGTGGYGYTF.

The sample holds a few counts of this clone. This chain joins TRBV18 and TRBJ2-1; 8 bases are shared with TRBD2. CDR3 length: 15 amino acids. With 6 bases clipped from V and 0 bases from J, the junction kept 4 bases outside the gene matches. Germline V gene data show CDR1 as KGHSH and CDR2 as LQKENI. This chain's CDR3 is CASSQSGSSYNEQFF. Here the CDR3 DNA reads TGTGCCAGCTCGCAAAGCGGGAGCTCCTACAATGAGCAGTTCTTC.

V is TRBV7-9 and J is TRBJ2-1; 7 nucleotides agree with TRBD1. The length of the CDR3 is 16 residues. Per the germline V gene, CDR1 is SEHNR and CDR2 is FQNEAQ (reference sequence). Trimming took 4 bases from V and 8 from J; bases not matched to a gene: 14. CDR3 nucleotide sequence: TGTGCCAGCAGCTCATCCGGGACAGAGTTGGGAGATGAGCAGTTCTTC. It is translated as CASSSSGTELGDEQFF.

J is TRBJ1-1 and V is TRBV7-3; D may be TRBD1 (6 bases). CDR1 is SGHTA, CDR2 FQGTGA, per germline. V lost 2 bases, J lost 0 bases, and 10 bases lay in between. The CDR3 is 15 residues long. In DNA form, the CDR3 reads TGTGCCAGCAGCTTAGAAGGGGGACTGAACACTGAAGCTTTCTTT. It is translated as CASSLEGGLNTEAFF.

This chain connects TRBV2 to TRBJ1-2, with unresolved D. The germline V gene encodes CDR1 SNHLY and CDR2 FYNNEI. With 1 base removed from V and 4 bases from J, the gap between germline ends came to 7 bases. This CDR3 has 13 amino acids. CDR3 region: CASSEDSSYGYTF. CDR3 nucleotide sequence: TGTGCCAGCAGTGAAGACAGTTCCTATGGCTACACCTTC.

V usage is TRBV9 and J usage is TRBJ2-1; D gene ambiguous. Germline lookup yields CDR1 SGDLS and CDR2 YYNGEE. Trimming removed 0 bases from V and 0 bases from J, with 10 bases in between. CDR3 size: 16 residues. The CDR3 spells CASSVENSPSYNEQFF. The CDR3 region has the DNA TGTGCCAGCAGCGTAGAAAATAGCCCCTCCTACAATGAGCAGTTCTTC. The entire variable domain, with the rest obtained from reference TRBV9 and TRBJ2-1, is as follows: DSGVTQTPKHLITATGQRVTLRCSPRSGDLSVYWYQQSLDQGLQFLIQYYNGEERAKGNILERFSAQQFPDLHSELNLSSLELGDSALYFCASSVENSPSYNEQFFGPGTRLTVL.

This clone has just a few counts. The chain links TRBV29-1 to TRBJ1-2; maybe TRBD1 (5 bases). The CDR3 is 10 amino acids. The ends were cut back, 4 bases at V and 8 bases at J, with 8 bases in the middle. Per germline, CDR1 SQVTM and CDR2 ANQGSEA. The CDR3 spells CSVGQSGYTF. In DNA, the CDR3 is TGCAGCGTTGGACAGAGCGGCTACACCTTC.

This chain uses TRBV4-3 with TRBJ2-4; D may be TRBD1 (7 bases). Per the germline V gene, CDR1 is LGHNA and CDR2 is YSLEER. CDR3 length equals 14 residues. With 0 bases removed from V and 7 bases from J, the gap between germline ends came to 10 bases. CDR3 sequence reads: CASSQETGRNIQYF. The CDR3 coding sequence is TGCGCCAGCAGCCAAGAGACAGGGAGGAACATTCAGTACTTC.

The chain carries TRBV5-5 and TRBJ2-2; TRBD1 matches at 7 bases. Per germline, CDR1 SGHKS and CDR2 YYEKEE (reference sequence). V gave up 2 bases and J gave up 5 bases; unmatched junction bases: 9. The CDR3 sequence is 16 residues long. CDR3 protein: CASSFTGDPATGELFF. CDR3 bases: TGTGCCAGCAGCTTTACAGGGGACCCGGCGACCGGGGAGCTGTTTTTT.

The genes are TRBV19 and TRBJ1-1, with 7 bases that match TRBD1. Germline-derived CDR1 and CDR2 are LNHDA and SQIVND (reference sequence). This CDR3 comprises 15 residues. With V trimmed by 3 bases and J by 7 bases, 11 bases remained unmatched. The CDR3, as DNA: TGTGCCAGTAGTATTTCACTGACAGGGCAACGTGAAGCTTTCTTT. Its protein product is CASSISLTGQREAFF. The entire variable domain, with the rest obtained from reference TRBV19 and TRBJ1-1, is as follows: DGGITQSPKYLFRKEGQNVTLSCEQNLNHDAMYWYRQDPGQGLRLIYYSQIVNDFQKGDIAEGYSVSREKKESFPLTVTSAQKNPTAFYLCASSISLTGQREAFFGQGTRLTVV.

The chain employs TRBV19 and TRBJ2-5; 9 nucleotides match TRBD1. V lost 3 bases, J lost 2 bases, and 4 bases stayed unmatched. Per germline, CDR1 LNHDA and CDR2 SQIVND (reference sequence). This CDR3 is built from 15 residues. In DNA form, the CDR3 reads TGTGCCAGTAGTATTACCGGGACAGGGCAAGAGACCCAGTACTTC. Its translation: CASSITGTGQETQYF.

J is TRBJ1-5 and V is TRBV27; 8 bases align to TRBD1. The CDR3 extends over 12 amino acids. Germline V gives CDR1 MNHEY, CDR2 SMNVEV (reference sequence). With V trimmed by 6 bases and J by 7 bases, 2 bases remained unmatched. The CDR3 DNA follows: TGTGCCAGCAGGACAGGGGACCAGCCCCAGCATTTT. Translating gives CASRTGDQPQHF.

This rearrangement joins TRBV11-3 to TRBJ2-1; D is ambiguous. CDR1 and CDR2 from the germline V gene are SGHNT and YENEEA. V lost 0 bases, J lost 5 bases, and 23 bases lay in between. The CDR3 extends over 19 amino acids. In nucleotides, the CDR3 is TGTGCCAGCAGCTTAGATCAGCGTATCAACCCAAAAGCAGACAATGAGCAGTTCTTC. Amino acid sequence: CASSLDQRINPKADNEQFF.

The table lists this clone with a few counts. V is TRBV7-2 and J is TRBJ1-1; TRBD1 matches 7 bases. Trimming cost V 0 bases and J 4 bases; bases outside gene matches: 2. This CDR3 is built from 14 residues. Germline V lookup: CDR1 SGHTA, CDR2 FQGNSA. CDR3 region: CASSLAGTVTEAFF. The DNA of the CDR3 is TGTGCCAGCAGCTTAGCAGGGACAGTCACTGAAGCTTTCTTT.